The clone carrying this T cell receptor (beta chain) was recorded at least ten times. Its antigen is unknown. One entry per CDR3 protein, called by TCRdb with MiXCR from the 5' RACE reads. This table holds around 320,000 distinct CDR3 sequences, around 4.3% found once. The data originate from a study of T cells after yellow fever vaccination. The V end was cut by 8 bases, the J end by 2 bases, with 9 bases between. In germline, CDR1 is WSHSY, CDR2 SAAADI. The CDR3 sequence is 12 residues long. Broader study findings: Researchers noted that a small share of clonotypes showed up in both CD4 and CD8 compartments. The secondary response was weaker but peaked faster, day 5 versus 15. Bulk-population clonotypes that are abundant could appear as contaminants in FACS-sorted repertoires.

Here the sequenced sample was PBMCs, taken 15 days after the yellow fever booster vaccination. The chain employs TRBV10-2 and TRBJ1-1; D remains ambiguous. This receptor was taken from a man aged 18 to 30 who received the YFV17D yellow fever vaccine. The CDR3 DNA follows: TGCGCCAGCGGGCCGGGAAACACTGAAGCTTTCTTT. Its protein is CASGPGNTEAFF.